A few counts support the clone carrying this T cell receptor beta chain. Its antigen remains unidentified. These data come from a study of glioma-infiltrating T cells. Study-level information: Glioblastomas were WHO grade IV, sampled at first diagnosis; low-grade were grade II. Points from the study as a whole: Patients with low tissue-blood divergence carried a signature set of shared blood CDR3 motifs. Only very few CDR3 sequences appeared in both tissue and blood.

Amplification of TCR alpha and beta CDR3 regions from RNA used iRepertoire nested multiplex PCR. For one-step reverse transcription and amplification, 100-400 ng of tissue mRNA or PBMC total RNA was used. TCRdb itself ran the multiplex PCR reads through MiXCR, one entry per CDR3 protein. The sample comprises about 380,000 distinct CDR3 sequences, 41% of which are singletons, and 9.5% to 15% rests with the top ten. The V gene lost 0 bases and the J gene lost 4 bases, with 10 bases spanning the gap. There are 15 residues in the CDR3. Germline CDR1 SGHTA, CDR2 FQGNSA. The gene calls are TRBV7-2 and TRBJ2-1; D is unclear. This sequence was found in a human donor with low-grade glioma or glioblastoma, undergoing nonglioma brain surgery, or in good health (not recorded which). The sample consisted of glioma tissue, nonneoplastic brain tissue, or PBMCs (not recorded which). CDR3 nucleotides: TGTGCCAGCAGCTTAGCCCAGACTCCTTACAATGAGCAGTTCTTC. Amino acids: CASSLAQTPYNEQFF.